This T cell receptor (beta chain) was recovered during a study of T cells after somatic rescue of genetic block. The data were produced by immunoSEQ multiplex PCR, yet TCRdb's version contains in-frame clones alone and is incomplete. The sample records 80,000 to 90,000 clones, about 90% being singletons. The CDR3 length is 15 residues. Looked up from germline, CDR1 is SGDLS and CDR2 is YYNGEE. With 4 bases clipped from V and 1 base from J, the junction kept 1 base outside the gene matches. This receptor was taken from a woman between 18 and 29 years old. The rearrangement links TRBV9 to TRBJ2-2; 10 positions agree with TRBD1. Sample: peripheral blood mononuclear cells (PBMCs). CDR3 protein: CASSWDRGNTGELFF. In DNA, the CDR3 is TGTGCCAGCAGCTGGGACAGGGGGAACACCGGGGAGCTGTTTTTT.